Listed here are 13 T cell receptor beta chains from one sample, sequenced in a study of beta chain features in type 1 diabetes. Every bit of the isolated RNA underwent reverse transcription, so sequencing read expressed TCRB transcripts. Profiling relied on immunoSEQ multiplex PCR, and the TCRdb table lists in-frame clones only, not all of them. This sample has 300,000 to 400,000 clones, with approximately 12% found just once. Sequencing used naive CD4+ T cells from blood. The receptors were gathered from a man between 18 and 29 years old in good health.

This clone has just a few counts. The chain recombines TRBV5-6 with TRBJ1-5, with 8 bases identical to TRBD1. Germline V gene data show CDR1 as SGHDT and CDR2 as YYEEEE. The CDR3 contains 14 residues. Trimming cost V 3 bases and J 4 bases; bases outside gene matches: 3. The CDR3: CASSSRDRNQPQHF. CDR3 sequence (DNA): TGTGCCAGCAGCTCCCGGGACAGGAATCAGCCCCAGCATTTT.

The CDR3 bases are TGTGCCAGCAGAACAGGGGGAAAAGAGACCCAGTACTTC. Translation: CASRTGGKETQYF. The chain uses TRBV28 and TRBJ2-5; 8 nucleotides align to TRBD1. Trimming removed 6 bases from V and 3 bases from J; junction bases left unmatched: 3. The CDR3 spans 13 residues. Germline V lookup: CDR1 MDHEN, CDR2 SYDVKM.

In its sample, this clone was seen a few times. This chain links TRBV9 with TRBJ2-2; D possibly corresponds to TRBD1 (6 bases). The CDR3 sequence is 14 residues long. Germline lookup yields CDR1 SGDLS and CDR2 YYNGEE. V shed 5 bases and J shed 6 bases, with 14 bases lying between them. As DNA, the CDR3 is TGTGCCAGCAGACCGGACAGTTTCTCCGGGGAGCTGTTTTTT. Amino acids: CASRPDSFSGELFF.

This clone was detected only a few times. The chain joins TRBV5-1 to TRBJ1-1; D perhaps matches TRBD1 (6 bases). Germline loops: CDR1 SGHRS, CDR2 YFSETQ. V lost 4 bases, J lost 1 base, and 11 bases lay in between. The CDR3 has 14 amino acids. CDR3 coding DNA: TGCGCCAGCAGCACCCCGACAGGGAACACTGAAGCTTTCTTT. This sequence encodes CASSTPTGNTEAFF.

This clone showed up just a few times. The chain combines TRBV7-2 with TRBJ2-7, with TRBD2 identical over 8 bases. V lost 5 bases to trimming and J lost 7 bases; unmatched junction nucleotides: 16. The CDR3 consists of 16 residues. Germline V CDR1 and CDR2: SGHTA, FQGNSA. The CDR3 here is CASSPTRGGNWSEQYF. The CDR3 DNA sequence: TGTGCCAGCAGCCCGACTCGGGGGGGAAACTGGTCTGAGCAGTACTTC.

This clone was counted between two and nine times. Germline and junction disagree at one end, which may indicate a read error. V and J are TRBV7-7 and TRBJ2-1, with D maybe TRBD2 (6 bases). The germline gives CDR1 SSHAT, CDR2 FNYEAQ (reference sequence). The CDR3 loop spans 18 amino acids. The CDR3 loop reads CASSLDVGWDSTHHEQFF. The CDR3 DNA sequence: TGTGCTAGCAGCTTAGATGTAGGTTGGGACTCAACCCACCATGAGCAGTTCTTC.

This clone was counted between two and nine times. The chain is built from TRBV7-8 and TRBJ2-1; D perhaps matches TRBD1 (7 bases). CDR1 and CDR2 from the germline V gene are SGHVS and FQNEAQ. The CDR3 totals 16 residues. The V end lost 8 bases, the J end lost 6 bases, and 23 bases lay between the germline ends. Here the CDR3 DNA reads TGTGCCAGCCGTCCCGTCAGGGCAGGGGGGATCAATGAGCAGTTCTTC. Protein: CASRPVRAGGINEQFF.

The rearrangement joins TRBV28 to TRBJ1-2; a possible D gene is TRBD1 (6 bases). This CDR3 contains 11 residues. The germline gives CDR1 MDHEN, CDR2 SYDVKM. Trimming shortened V by 10 bases and J by 4 bases, and 10 bases separated the two germline ends. The chain's CDR3 is CATRTVYGYTF. CDR3 coding DNA: TGTGCCACCCGGACAGTCTATGGCTACACCTTC.

This clone appeared a few times. The chain employs TRBV12-5 and TRBJ2-3; 11 bases line up with TRBD2. J gave up 6 bases and V 5 bases, and 4 bases lay outside the gene matches. CDR3 size: 14 residues. The V gene's germline CDR1 is LGHNT and CDR2 FRNRAP. The CDR3 is CASGMRTSGDTQYF. Here the CDR3 DNA reads TGTGCTAGTGGTATGCGGACTAGCGGGGATACGCAGTATTTT.

This clone was observed a few times. The chain employs TRBV9 and TRBJ2-3; 7 bases map to TRBD2. Trimming took 4 bases from V and 6 from J; bases not matched to a gene: 8. This CDR3 region has 14 residues. The germline V gene encodes CDR1 SGDLS and CDR2 YYNGEE. The CDR3 here is CASSSWGGSDTQYF. CDR3 in DNA: TGTGCCAGCAGCTCCTGGGGGGGATCGGATACGCAGTATTTT.

Only a few counts were recorded for this clone. V usage is TRBV7-2 and J usage is TRBJ1-2; 10 nucleotides line up with TRBD1. The junction had 10 bases not matched to a gene; V was cut back by 1 base and J by 8 bases. CDR1 and CDR2 from the germline V gene are SGHTA and FQGNSA. CDR3 size: 16 residues. The CDR3 region has the DNA TGTGCCAGCAGCTTAGGTCCCGGACAGGGGGTTAGAGGCTACACCTTC. Protein: CASSLGPGQGVRGYTF.

The table lists this clone with a few counts. The chain joins TRBV7-2 to TRBJ2-7; D is uncertain. CDR3 size: 13 residues. Trimming left V 7 bases short and J 4 bases short, with 14 bases between. Germline CDR1 and CDR2: SGHTA and FQGNSA. CDR3 sequence reads: CASTHPNGYEQYF. CDR3 sequence (DNA): TGTGCCAGCACCCATCCGAACGGTTACGAGCAGTACTTC.

The chain carries TRBV4-1 and TRBJ1-1; D unclear. Looked up from germline, CDR1 is MGHRA and CDR2 is YSYEKL. There are 15 residues in the CDR3. V was shortened by 2 bases and J by 0 bases, with 10 bases between the two germline ends. CDR3 sequence (DNA): TGCGCCAGCAGCCAAACGGCGGTCATGAACACTGAAGCTTTCTTT. This codes for CASSQTAVMNTEAFF.